The entry below describes one T cell receptor (beta chain). This record comes from a study of control samples from healthy donors and cancer patients. V was trimmed by 0 bases and J by 2 bases, leaving 19 bases between them. This CDR3 comprises 18 residues. Germline V gene data show CDR1 as MNHNS and CDR2 as SASEGT. Sequencing was performed with immunoSEQ multiplex PCR; in TCRdb, only in-frame clones are kept and a portion is missing. This sample carries about 12,000 clones, around 94% of them seen once, and the ten largest clones take around 27%. The chain recombines TRBV6-1 with TRBJ2-5, with D maybe TRBD2 (6 bases). The sequence was obtained from a man aged 65-85 years with head and neck cancer. The sequenced sample consisted of PBMCs. The CDR3 DNA sequence: TGTGCCAGCAGTGAAGCGCTCCTTGGTAGCGGATCACAAGAGACCCAGTACTTC. Translation gives CASSEALLGSGSQETQYF.